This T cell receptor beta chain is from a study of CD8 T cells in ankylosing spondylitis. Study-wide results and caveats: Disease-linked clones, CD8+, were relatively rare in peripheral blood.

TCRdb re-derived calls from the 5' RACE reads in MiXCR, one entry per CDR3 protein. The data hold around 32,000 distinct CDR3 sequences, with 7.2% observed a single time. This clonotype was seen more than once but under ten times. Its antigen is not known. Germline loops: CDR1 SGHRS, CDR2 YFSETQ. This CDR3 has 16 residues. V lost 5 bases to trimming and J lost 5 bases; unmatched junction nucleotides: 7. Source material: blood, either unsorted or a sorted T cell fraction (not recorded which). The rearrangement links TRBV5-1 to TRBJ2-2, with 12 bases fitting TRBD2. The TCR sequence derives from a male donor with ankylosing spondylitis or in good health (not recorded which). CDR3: CASSSRTSGKTGELFF. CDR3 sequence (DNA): TGCGCCAGCAGTTCTAGGACTAGCGGGAAAACCGGGGAGCTGTTTTTT.